This TCR beta chain was captured in a study of T cell clones after liver transplantation (dated by TCRdb to 2018 to 2020). At the level of the whole study: The samples were obtained from ITN030ST, a randomized trial that attempted immunosuppression withdrawal within 2 years after liver transplantation. Donor-reactive T cell clones were identified by TCRbeta sequencing after a pre-transplant mixed lymphocyte reaction and then tracked in post-transplant blood. Tolerance meant complete immunosuppression withdrawal for at least one year without liver enzymes rising beyond twice the upper limit of normal. Of the eight recipients, a few were HCV-positive, while the remaining recipients had been transplanted for non-autoimmune, non-viral indications. Until randomization at 12-24 months post-transplant, subjects were given standard immunosuppression, with no induction therapy. The study cohort included 8 liver transplant recipients, of whom 3 were classified as tolerant and 5 as non-tolerant. Third party-reactive TCRbeta sequences were also identified from pre-transplant MLRs to serve as an antigen-independent comparator for donor-reactive sequences. Blood samples were taken pre-transplant, pre-randomization before withdrawal, and post-randomization after full withdrawal or failed withdrawal.

Frozen genomic DNA underwent high-throughput TCRbeta CDR3 sequencing by immunoSEQ, including PCR amplification, mapping, bias correction and internal controls. In the source study's methods: Productive rearrangements were retained, and unique TCRbeta sequences were defined by the CDR3 nucleotide sequence together with the V and J gene. Donor-reactive sequences required at least 5-fold expansion in CFSE-low cells versus unstimulated pre-transplant cells and at least 0.01% frequency. To ensure at least 90% detection power, minimum frequency thresholds were set for each subject based on that subject's lowest-template unstimulated sample. Jensen-Shannon divergence between the top 1000 TCRbeta sequences post- versus pre-transplant served as the measure of repertoire turnover. Changes in detection of donor-reactive sequences were tested with two-sided Fisher's exact tests. This is the immuneACCESS table as TCRdb keeps it, with only in-frame sequences that have V and J called. A part of the clones is gone; compared with another copy, unresolved V genes explain less than half, and the rest is unexplained. V and J calls plus clone size are reproduced from that table; the DNA served to infer D and trimming. The table for this sample lists under 130,000 clones; about 86% of them were counted only once. The ten largest clonotypes hold 2.5% to 3% of the sample.

Paper-wide results and their limitations: Because of small, heterogeneous patient numbers and non-standardized post-transplant time points, the conclusions were only preliminary. After accounting for repertoire turnover, donor-reactive detection was significantly reduced in 7 of 8 subjects for CD4 and 8 of 8 for CD8. Low numbers of available donor cells limited the measurable donor-reactive repertoire in a couple of subjects. Because allograft tissue specimens were not available, migration of donor-reactive T cells into the graft, rather than deletion, may have occurred. Circulating donor-reactive CD4 TCRbeta sequences fell significantly post-transplant in most of the 8 subjects, irrespective of tolerance or HCV status. The decline in donor-reactive sequences exceeded the decline in third party-reactive sequences, suggesting partial antigen-specific deletion that was unrelated to withdrawal success.

Details on this clone: Its specific antigen is unknown. Base quality data are lacking; no much larger clone is found one base away.

Unstimulated PBMCs, after thawing, were stained for CD3, CD4 and CD8 and then FACS-sorted into CD3+CD4+ and CD3+CD8+ populations. All 8 studied subjects were randomized to immunosuppression withdrawal. Genomic DNA was isolated with the Qiagen DNeasy Blood and Tissue Kit. The junction shows trimming of 8 bases on V and 7 bases on J, and the gene matches do not reach 11 bases of it. Sequences LNHDA (CDR1) and SQIVND (CDR2) are obtained from the germline V gene (reference sequence). The CDR3 runs 14 amino acids, cysteine and phenylalanine included. Only the CDR3 DNA stays, 42 bases, in frame from base 1.

Sequencing was performed on CD4+ T cells from blood, taken around 4 years after liver transplant. The TCR originated in a human patient who received a liver transplant. Following a transplant, a fraction of the T cells may be traceable to the graft donor. The chain is assembled from TRBV19 and TRBJ1-1; TRBD1 aligns with 9 central bases. The nucleotide sequence reads TGTGCCAGTTCTACCGGGACAGGGAGCGGTGAAGCTTTCTTT. Its product reads: CASSTGTGSGEAFF.